The 32 T cell receptor beta chains below all came from one sample that was sequenced in a study of blood T cell repertoires in COVID-19. Sequencing was performed with immunoSEQ multiplex PCR; in TCRdb, only in-frame clones are kept and a portion is missing. The table records about 400,000 clones, nearly 90% of them present only once. The specimen sequenced was PBMCs or T cells enriched from blood (not recorded which). The receptors here all came from a woman between 35 and 50 years old with acute COVID-19.

The V gene is TRBV6-5, the J gene TRBJ2-7; weak D call: TRBD1 (6 bases). The CDR3 contains 16 residues. From germline, CDR1 is MNHEY and CDR2 SVGAGI. V lost 4 bases, J lost 3 bases, and 19 bases lay in between. The CDR3 here is CASSSPRQGSVYEQYF. The DNA for the CDR3 is TGTGCCAGCAGTTCCCCCCGGCAGGGGAGTGTCTACGAGCAGTACTTC.

This chain connects TRBV7-9 to TRBJ1-1; perhaps TRBD1 as D (5 bases). Trimming cost V 3 bases and J 4 bases, with 9 bases left between them. Looked up from germline, CDR1 is SEHNR and CDR2 is FQNEAQ (reference sequence). CDR3 length equals 13 residues. The DNA for the CDR3 is TGTGCCAGCAGCTTCAGGGAGGGCACTGAAGCTTTCTTT. As protein: CASSFREGTEAFF.

The chain is built from TRBV15 and TRBJ1-3, with D possibly matching TRBD1 (5 bases). This CDR3 contains 16 residues. Germline-derived CDR1 and CDR2 are LNHNV and YYDKDF (reference sequence). The V and J ends lost 0 bases and 2 bases respectively, with 11 bases between them. This chain's CDR3 is CATSRERSGAGNTIYF. The CDR3 DNA sequence: TGTGCCACCAGCAGAGAACGGTCGGGGGCTGGAAACACCATATATTTT.

This sequence joins TRBV7-2 and TRBJ2-7, with 9 nucleotides matching TRBD1. In germline, CDR1 is SGHTA, CDR2 FQGNSA. Trimming at V came to 1 base and at J to 0 bases, leaving 4 bases not matched to a gene. The CDR3 consists of 16 residues. DNA of the CDR3: TGTGCCAGCAGCTTAGGCGGGACAGGGATCTCCTACGAGCAGTACTTC. Translating it yields CASSLGGTGISYEQYF. Full variable domain (rest looked up from reference TRBV7-2 and TRBJ2-7): GAGVSQSPSNKVTEKGKDVELRCDPISGHTALYWYRQSLGQGLEFLIYFQGNSAPDKSGLPSDRFSAERTGGSVSTLTIQRTQQEDSAVYLCASSLGGTGISYEQYFGPGTRLTVT.

This clone was counted only a few times. The chain uses TRBV27 and TRBJ1-2, with D perhaps matching TRBD1 (6 bases). The V and J ends lost 2 bases and 1 base respectively, with 11 bases between them. Germline V gene lookup returns CDR1 MNHEY and CDR2 SMNVEV (reference sequence). The CDR3 has 15 amino acids. The CDR3 sequence is CASSLAGASNYGYTF. The CDR3 DNA reads TGTGCCAGCAGTTTAGCAGGGGCCAGTAACTATGGCTACACCTTC.

V is TRBV24-1 and J is TRBJ1-4; 9 bases align to TRBD1. The CDR3 runs to 17 residues. Germline-derived CDR1 and CDR2 are KGHDR and SFDVKD. The junction had 12 bases not matched to a gene; V was cut back by 4 bases and J by 7 bases. CDR3 amino acids: CATSDPNAGTGIEKLFF. As DNA, the CDR3 is TGTGCCACCAGTGACCCGAACGCCGGGACAGGGATTGAAAAACTGTTTTTT.

CDR3 in amino acids: CASSMTGTGCNQPQHF. CDR3 nucleotide sequence: TGTGCCAGCAGCATGACCGGGACAGGGTGCAATCAGCCCCAGCATTTT. This sequence joins TRBV21-1 and TRBJ1-5; the table assigns TRBD1, which was not confirmed against the DNA. TRBV21-1 is shown as a pseudogene. This CDR3 spans 16 amino acids.

This chain joins TRBV10-3 and TRBJ2-3, with TRBD2 matching over 10 bases. CDR1 is ENHRY and CDR2 is SYGVKD in the germline V gene. With V trimmed by 6 bases and J by 2 bases, 11 bases remained unmatched. The CDR3 consists of 17 residues. CDR3 nucleotide sequence: TGTGCCATCAGAGAGGGGCTAGCGGGGGCTAACACAGATACGCAGTATTTT. This encodes CAIREGLAGANTDTQYF.

This clone was found many times. This chain joins TRBV25-1 and TRBJ1-1; 9 bases match TRBD1. CDR1 is MGHDK and CDR2 is SYGVNS in the germline V gene. The V gene end was trimmed by 1 base and the J gene end by 0 bases; junction bases not matched to a gene: 6. There are 17 residues in the CDR3. The CDR3 DNA follows: TGTGCCAGCAGTGAATTGGACAGGGGCTACATGAACACTGAAGCTTTCTTT. This encodes CASSELDRGYMNTEAFF.

This sequence joins TRBV27 and TRBJ2-1; D call uncertain. The CDR3 is 14 residues long. V was cut by 6 bases and J by 2 bases, with 11 bases left in between. In germline, CDR1 is MNHEY, CDR2 SMNVEV (reference sequence). The CDR3 bases are TGTGCCAGCAGCGTGACATTTACCTACAATGAGCAGTTCTTC. It is translated as CASSVTFTYNEQFF.

This clone was recorded a few times. The chain combines TRBV5-1 with TRBJ2-5; no reliable D call. Trimming took off 4 bases at V and 5 bases at J, with 9 bases between the two ends. The CDR3 is 12 amino acids. The germline V gene has CDR1 SGHRS and CDR2 YFSETQ. CDR3 nucleotide sequence: TGCGCCAGCAGCGACCAACAGGAGACCCAGTACTTC. Translated, it gives CASSDQQETQYF.

This chain joins TRBV10-2 and TRBJ2-7; 11 bases align to TRBD2. The CDR3 extends over 14 amino acids. J gave up 3 bases and V 4 bases, and 2 bases lay outside the gene matches. The germline V gene encodes CDR1 WSHSY and CDR2 SAAADI. CDR3 sequence: CASSGSGGVYEQYF. The CDR3, as DNA: TGCGCCAGCAGTGGTAGCGGGGGGGTCTACGAGCAGTACTTC.

The chain joins TRBV2 to TRBJ1-5, with D unresolved. V shed 1 base and J shed 9 bases, with 10 bases lying between them. The germline V gene has CDR1 SNHLY and CDR2 FYNNEI. The CDR3 runs to 13 residues. Here the CDR3 reads CASSEVEIRPQHF. CDR3 DNA sequence: TGTGCCAGCAGTGAAGTCGAGATTCGGCCCCAGCATTTT. The whole variable domain, filled in from reference TRBV2 and TRBJ1-5, reads EPEVTQTPSHQVTQMGQEVILRCVPISNHLYFYWYRQILGQKVEFLVSFYNNEISEKSEIFDDQFSVERPDGSNFTLKIRSTKLEDSAMYFCASSEVEIRPQHFGDGTRLSIL.

The chain combines TRBV4-2 with TRBJ1-4; D remains ambiguous. The CDR3 has 17 residues. Trimming cost V 1 base and J 3 bases, with 15 bases left between them. Germline lookup yields CDR1 LGHNA and CDR2 YNFKEQ. CDR3 bases: TGTGCCAGCAGCCAAGCCGCGGACGGGAGGTCTAATGAAAAACTGTTTTTT. This encodes CASSQAADGRSNEKLFF.

The rearrangement joins TRBV6-5 to TRBJ1-5, with TRBD1 matching 7 bases. Trimming removed 5 bases from V and 6 bases from J; junction bases left unmatched: 7. Germline V gene sequence: CDR1 MNHEY, CDR2 SVGAGI. The CDR3 runs 14 residues. Here the CDR3 reads CASSTRSGGQPQHF. The CDR3 DNA follows: TGTGCCAGCAGTACCCGATCAGGGGGTCAGCCCCAGCATTTT.

The J gene is TRBJ1-2, the V gene TRBV6-5; 7 positions agree with TRBD1. Germline loops: CDR1 MNHEY, CDR2 SVGAGI. V trimming: 4 bases; J trimming: 2 bases; junction bases outside the gene matches: 7. The length of the CDR3 is 15 residues. The CDR3 protein is CASSLTGLANYGYTF. Here the CDR3 DNA reads TGTGCCAGCAGTTTGACAGGGTTGGCCAACTATGGCTACACCTTC.

The chain combines TRBV18 with TRBJ1-2, with 9 positions matching TRBD1. The CDR3 extends over 15 amino acids. With V trimmed by 3 bases and J by 3 bases, 5 bases remained unmatched. Germline lookup yields CDR1 KGHSH and CDR2 LQKENI. The CDR3 sequence is CASSPDGTGYYGYTF. For the CDR3, the DNA is TGTGCCAGCTCACCTGACGGGACAGGGTACTATGGCTACACCTTC.

The chain carries TRBV30 and TRBJ1-1, with TRBD1 identical over 8 bases. CDR3 length: 14 amino acids. Germline CDR1 is GTSNPN and CDR2 is SVGIG (reference sequence). With V trimmed by 1 base and J by 8 bases, 9 bases remained unmatched. CDR3: CAWSGGTGLLEAFF. The CDR3 DNA reads as TGTGCCTGGAGTGGGGGGACAGGCCTTCTCGAAGCTTTCTTT.

In its sample, this clone was seen once. This rearrangement joins TRBV19 to TRBJ2-3; 12 bases map to TRBD2. This CDR3 comprises 16 residues. The V gene end was trimmed by 4 bases and the J gene end by 3 bases; junction bases not matched to a gene: 5. Germline V lookup: CDR1 LNHDA, CDR2 SQIVND (reference sequence). CDR3 residues: CASSTRLAGVTDTQYF. In nucleotides, the CDR3 is TGTGCCAGTAGTACGAGACTAGCGGGGGTAACAGATACGCAGTATTTT.

This chain links TRBV3-1 (or the pseudogene TRBV3-2) with TRBJ1-5; 7 nucleotides agree with TRBD1. The CDR3 has 15 residues. J gave up 4 bases and V 0 bases, and 3 bases lay outside the gene matches. Germline CDR1 is LGHDT and CDR2 is YNNKEL (reference sequence). CDR3 in DNA: TGTGCCAGCAGCCAAGATGACAGGGAAAATCAGCCCCAGCATTTT. Residues: CASSQDDRENQPQHF.

V gene TRBV5-1 combines with J gene TRBJ1-1, with TRBD1 matching over 8 bases. Germline V gives CDR1 SGHRS, CDR2 YFSETQ. This CDR3 region has 16 residues. Germline trimming cut 5 bases from V and 1 base from J; bases unmatched to any gene: 10. CDR3 loop: CASRATPGGSNTEAFF. Written as DNA, the CDR3 is TGCGCCAGCAGAGCTACTCCAGGGGGCTCGAACACTGAAGCTTTCTTT. The variable domain in full, with the rest retrieved from reference TRBV5-1 and TRBJ1-1, is KAGVTQTPRYLIKTRGQQVTLSCSPISGHRSVSWYQQTPGQGLQFLFEYFSETQRNKGNFPGRFSGRQFSNSRSEMNVSTLELGDSALYLCASRATPGGSNTEAFFGQGTRLTVV.

This chain links TRBV2 with TRBJ2-7; possibly TRBD2 for D (5 bases). The CDR3 contains 15 residues. Germline CDR1 is SNHLY and CDR2 is FYNNEI. The ends were cut back, 1 base at V and 5 bases at J, with 15 bases in the middle. As DNA, the CDR3 is TGTGCCAGCAGTGAAGGCGAACTAGACGTCCACGAGCAGTACTTC. Encoded protein: CASSEGELDVHEQYF. The whole variable domain, filled in from reference TRBV2 and TRBJ2-7, reads EPEVTQTPSHQVTQMGQEVILRCVPISNHLYFYWYRQILGQKVEFLVSFYNNEISEKSEIFDDQFSVERPDGSNFTLKIRSTKLEDSAMYFCASSEGELDVHEQYFGPGTRLTVT.

This clone has a handful of counts. CDR3 sequence: CASSQSAGAIGGYTF. The CDR3 DNA reads TGTGCCAGCAGCCAATCTGCGGGAGCTATAGGGGGCTACACCTTC. V is TRBV14 and J is TRBJ1-2; D is ambiguous. V shed 2 bases and J shed 8 bases, with 18 bases lying between them. The CDR3 loop spans 15 amino acids. From germline, CDR1 is SGHDN and CDR2 FVKESK.

This chain joins TRBV11-3 and TRBJ2-1; D is undetermined. The V gene's germline CDR1 is SGHNT and CDR2 YENEEA. V was pared by 0 bases and J by 0 bases, with 9 bases between. This CDR3 contains 16 residues. The CDR3: CASSLDRFSSYNEQFF. DNA of the CDR3: TGTGCCAGCAGCTTAGACCGTTTCAGCTCCTACAATGAGCAGTTCTTC.

The chain links TRBV19 to TRBJ2-1; weak D call: TRBD1 (5 bases). Trimming cost V 1 base and J 8 bases, with 12 bases left between them. The V gene's germline CDR1 is LNHDA and CDR2 SQIVND (reference sequence). This CDR3 contains 14 residues. The CDR3 DNA sequence: TGTGCCAGTAGTATAGCCGCGACAGAGGATGAGCAGTTCTTC. This encodes CASSIAATEDEQFF.

On this clone itself: One end of the junction varies from germline; a read error may be responsible. The J gene is TRBJ1-2, the V gene TRBV15; D remains ambiguous. The germline CDR1 and CDR2 sequences are LNHNV and YYDKDF (reference sequence). There are 10 residues in the CDR3. CDR3 sequence reads: CATSRDPVFF. In nucleotides, the CDR3 is TGTGCCACCAGCAGAGATCCGGTCTTCTTC.

The chain links TRBV3-1 (or the pseudogene TRBV3-2) to TRBJ2-7; TRBD2 is a possible D gene (5 bases). The CDR3 runs 14 residues. The V gene lost 0 bases and the J gene lost 7 bases, with 13 bases spanning the gap. Germline assignment: CDR1 LGHDT and CDR2 YNNKEL (reference sequence). CDR3 bases: TGTGCCAGCAGCCAAGAAATAGGAAGCGGTGAGCAGTACTTC. Its protein is CASSQEIGSGEQYF.

The chain is built from TRBV5-1 and TRBJ1-2; D unresolved. The CDR3 has 14 amino acids. Trimming left V 1 base short and J 2 bases short, with 9 bases between. Germline CDR1 reads SGHRS; CDR2 reads YFSETQ. The CDR3 region is CASSLSPVNYGYTF. CDR3 in DNA: TGCGCCAGCAGCTTGTCCCCAGTCAACTATGGCTACACCTTC.

The gene calls are TRBV7-9 and TRBJ1-2, with 8 bases lining up with TRBD1. V lost 5 bases, J lost 7 bases, and 15 bases stayed unmatched. The germline V gene has CDR1 SEHNR and CDR2 FQNEAQ (reference sequence). This CDR3 comprises 16 residues. CDR3 in DNA: TGTGCCAGCAGCCAAATGAGAGACAGGGGTAGAGGTGGCTACACCTTC. Translating it yields CASSQMRDRGRGGYTF.

With regard to this clone: A much larger clone differs by one base, so this may be a read error. The chain carries TRBV11-2 and TRBJ1-1; D is unclear. Germline-derived CDR1 and CDR2 are SGHAT and FQNNGV. This CDR3 is built from 13 residues. Trimming stripped 2 bases from V and 1 base from J, with 5 bases between. CDR3 nucleotide sequence: TGTGCCAGCAGCTTATCAGGGAACACTGAAGCTTTCTTT. Its translation is CASSLSGNTEAFF.

Remarks on this clone: Other nucleotide sequences in the sample specify the same CDR3. V and J are TRBV18 and TRBJ2-3, with 8 nucleotides matching TRBD1. The CDR3 runs 14 residues. The V segment lost 4 bases and the J segment 0 bases; nucleotides outside the gene matches: 0. Looked up from germline, CDR1 is KGHSH and CDR2 is LQKENI. CDR3 in DNA: TGTGCCAGCTCACGGACAGGGAGCACAGATACGCAGTATTTT. The encoded protein is CASSRTGSTDTQYF.

The chain carries TRBV27 and TRBJ1-2, with TRBD1 identical over 9 bases. Trimming cost V 4 bases and J 5 bases; bases outside gene matches: 5. The CDR3 is made up of 14 amino acids. The germline gives CDR1 MNHEY, CDR2 SMNVEV (reference sequence). CDR3 sequence: CASSSTGGGYGYTF. The CDR3 bases are TGTGCCAGCAGTTCGACAGGGGGTGGGTATGGCTACACCTTC.